What follows describes a single T cell receptor beta chain. Antigen unknown. The CDR3 is 16 residues long. The ends lost 2 bases at V and 5 bases at J; junction bases unmatched: 6. The germline V gene has CDR1 SGHNT and CDR2 YYREEE (reference sequence). The entry originates in a study of cytomegalovirus exposure and HLA in healthy donors. Study-wide results and limits: What was likely a sequencing artifact was a cluster of highly shared sequence variants. In a later analysis, specific HLA alleles were associated with 15,000 or so TCR beta sequences at a 0.05 false discovery rate.

The PCR contained 60 Vbeta and 13 Jbeta primers. Libraries were prepared by immunoSEQ multiplex PCR; TCRdb keeps only in-frame clonotypes and omits some of them. The sample shows 150,000 to 200,000 clones, around four fifths of them seen only once. The V call is TRBV5-4, the J call TRBJ2-2; the match to TRBD2 covers 10 bases. Sequenced: PBMCs. The sequence was collected from a woman aged 45 to 65 in good health and CMV-seropositive. The CDR3 bases are TGTGCCAGCAGCTTTGCTAGCGGGGGCTATACCGGGGAGCTGTTTTTT. This encodes CASSFASGGYTGELFF.